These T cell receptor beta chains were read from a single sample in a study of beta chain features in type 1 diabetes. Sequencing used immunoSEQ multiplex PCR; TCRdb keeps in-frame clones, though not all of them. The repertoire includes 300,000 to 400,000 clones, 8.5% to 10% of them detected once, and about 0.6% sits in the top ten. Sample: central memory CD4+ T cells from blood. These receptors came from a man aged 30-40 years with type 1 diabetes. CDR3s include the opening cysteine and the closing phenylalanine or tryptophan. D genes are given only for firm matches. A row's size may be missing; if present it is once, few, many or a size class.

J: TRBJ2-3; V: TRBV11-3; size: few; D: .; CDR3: CASSLDRDTDTQYF; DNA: TGTGCCAGCAGCTTAGACCGGGACACAGATACGCAGTATTTT
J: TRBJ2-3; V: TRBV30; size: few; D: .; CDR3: CAWGLGAASTDTQYF; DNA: TGTGCCTGGGGGCTCGGGGCAGCTAGCACAGATACGCAGTATTTT
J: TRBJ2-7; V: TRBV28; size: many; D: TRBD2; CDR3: CASRRASGEVRAYEQYF; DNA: TGTGCCAGCAGGCGGGCTAGCGGGGAGGTCCGCGCCTACGAGCAGTACTTC
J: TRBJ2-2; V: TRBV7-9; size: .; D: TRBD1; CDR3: CASPPNGQGTTGELFF; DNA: TGTGCCAGCCCTCCCAACGGACAGGGCACCACCGGGGAGCTGTTTTTT
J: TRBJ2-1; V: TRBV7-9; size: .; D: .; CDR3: CASSPGYNEQFF; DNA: TGTGCCAGCAGCCCGGGATACAATGAGCAGTTCTTC
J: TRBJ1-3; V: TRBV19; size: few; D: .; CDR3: CATLPPGASGNTIYF; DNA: TGTGCCACCCTGCCCCCAGGGGCATCTGGAAACACCATATATTTT
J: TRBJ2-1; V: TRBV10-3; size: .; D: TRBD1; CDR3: CASSPIDRGLTIHQFF; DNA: TGTGCCAGCAGTCCCATAGACAGGGGACTTACGATTCACCAGTTCTTC
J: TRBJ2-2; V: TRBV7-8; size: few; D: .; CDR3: CASSLINTGELFF; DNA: TGTGCCAGCAGCCTAATTAACACCGGGGAGCTGTTTTTT
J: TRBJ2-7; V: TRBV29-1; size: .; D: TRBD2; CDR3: CSVSAGTSGDYEQYF; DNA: TGCAGCGTATCGGCGGGGACTAGCGGGGACTACGAGCAGTACTTC
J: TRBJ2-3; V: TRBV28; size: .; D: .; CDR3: CASSLFRGARTDTQYF; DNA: TGTGCCAGCAGTTTATTCCGGGGCGCGAGGACAGATACGCAGTATTTT
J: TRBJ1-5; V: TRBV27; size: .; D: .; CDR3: CASSRIGINQPQHF; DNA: TGTGCCAGCAGTCGGATAGGAATCAATCAGCCCCAGCATTTT
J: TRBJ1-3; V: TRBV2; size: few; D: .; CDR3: CASSESKGTIYF; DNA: TGTGCCAGCAGTGAGAGCAAGGGCACCATATATTTT
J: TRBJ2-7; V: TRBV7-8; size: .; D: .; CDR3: CASSSYLNEQYF; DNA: TGTGCCAGCAGCTCTTACCTGAACGAGCAGTACTTC
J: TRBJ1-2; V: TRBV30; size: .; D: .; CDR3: CAWSVTGFYGYTF; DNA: TGTGCCTGGAGTGTCACAGGGTTCTATGGCTACACCTTC
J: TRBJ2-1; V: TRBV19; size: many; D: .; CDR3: CASKIETGDREQFF; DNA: TGTGCCAGTAAAATCGAGACGGGAGACCGTGAGCAGTTCTTC
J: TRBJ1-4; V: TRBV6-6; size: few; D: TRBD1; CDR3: CASHGGTDPTNEKLFF; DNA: TGTGCCAGCCACGGGGGGACAGATCCAACTAATGAAAAACTGTTTTTT
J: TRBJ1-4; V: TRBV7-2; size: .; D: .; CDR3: CASSFPPSTNEKLFF; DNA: TGTGCCAGCAGCTTTCCCCCGTCAACTAATGAAAAACTGTTTTTT
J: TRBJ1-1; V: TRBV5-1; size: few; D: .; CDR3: CASSLQGMNTEAFF; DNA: TGCGCCAGCAGCTTACAGGGTATGAACACTGAAGCTTTCTTT
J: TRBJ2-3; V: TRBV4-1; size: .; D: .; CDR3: CASSQKRTLSTDTQYF; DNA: TGCGCCAGCAGCCAAAAGCGGACACTTAGCACAGATACGCAGTATTTT
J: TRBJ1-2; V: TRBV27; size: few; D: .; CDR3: CASSPSSPYGYTF; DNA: TGTGCCAGCAGTCCGTCGAGCCCCTATGGCTACACCTTC
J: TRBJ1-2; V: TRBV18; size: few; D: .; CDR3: CASSPNRDGGYTF; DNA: TGTGCCAGCTCACCAAACAGGGATGGAGGCTACACCTTC